This TCR beta chain was retrieved from a study of response to subunit inactivated influenza vaccine. TCRdb re-called the RT-PCR reads through MiXCR, storing one row per CDR3 protein. The sample includes 500,000 or so distinct CDR3 sequences, more than 15% of them seen just once. Trimming removed 3 bases at V and 5 bases at J, with 11 bases between. Per the germline V gene, CDR1 is DFQATT and CDR2 is SNEGSKA (reference sequence). The CDR3 totals 12 residues. In regard to this clonotype: Its antigen is as yet unknown.

Study findings and constraints: Few new T cells, the authors suggested, are recruited by each seasonal influenza vaccination.

This clonotype was sampled from a man aged 45-69 years who received an inactivated influenza vaccine. V usage is TRBV20-1 and J usage is TRBJ2-7; the D gene could be TRBD1 or TRBD2 (6 bases each). The sequences come from CD4+ T cells sorted from PBMCs, collected around 25 months after vaccination. CDR3 coding DNA: TGCAGTGCTAGGGGGGGCGGCGACGAGCAGTACTTC. This translates into CSARGGGDEQYF.